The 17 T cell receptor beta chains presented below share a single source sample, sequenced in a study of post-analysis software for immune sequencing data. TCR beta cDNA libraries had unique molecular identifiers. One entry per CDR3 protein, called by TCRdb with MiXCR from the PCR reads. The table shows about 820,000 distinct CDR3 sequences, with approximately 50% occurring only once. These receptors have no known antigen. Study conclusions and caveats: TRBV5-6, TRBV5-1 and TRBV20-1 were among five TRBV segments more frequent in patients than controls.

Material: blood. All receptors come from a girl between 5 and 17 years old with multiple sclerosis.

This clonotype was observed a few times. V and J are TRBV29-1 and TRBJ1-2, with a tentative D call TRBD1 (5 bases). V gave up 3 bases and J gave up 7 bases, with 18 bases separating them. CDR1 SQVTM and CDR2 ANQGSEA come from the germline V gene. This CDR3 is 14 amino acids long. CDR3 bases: TGCAGCGTTGATGTGGTGGCAGGAACAGGTGGCTACACCTTC. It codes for CSVDVVAGTGGYTF.

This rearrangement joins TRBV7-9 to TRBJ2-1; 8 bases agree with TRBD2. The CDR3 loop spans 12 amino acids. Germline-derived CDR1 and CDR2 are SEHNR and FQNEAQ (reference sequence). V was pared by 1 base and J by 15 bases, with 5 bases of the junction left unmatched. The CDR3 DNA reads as TGTGCCAGCAGCTTAGAGAGCGGGAGAGGGTTCTTC. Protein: CASSLESGRGFF.

CDR3 sequence (DNA): TGTGCCAGCAGCTGTAGTCCCGGGACTAGCGGGAGCATGTGTGAGCAGTTCTTC. It encodes CASSCSPGTSGSMCEQFF. The chain employs TRBV7-9 and TRBJ2-1; 14 bases are shared with TRBD2. Losses at the gene ends were 4 bases for V and 9 bases for J; bases not matched to a gene: 14. Germline lookup yields CDR1 SEHNR and CDR2 FQNEAQ (reference sequence). The CDR3 has 18 amino acids.

The CDR3 DNA is TGCAGTGCCGAACCCGACACCGCCAGGGGTGAAAAACTGTTTTTT. It is translated as CSAEPDTARGEKLFF. The V call is TRBV20-1, the J call TRBJ1-4; possible D gene TRBD1, 6 bases. In germline, CDR1 is DFQATT, CDR2 SNEGSKA (reference sequence). Trimming shortened V by 6 bases and J by 7 bases, and 21 bases separated the two germline ends. This CDR3 is built from 15 residues.

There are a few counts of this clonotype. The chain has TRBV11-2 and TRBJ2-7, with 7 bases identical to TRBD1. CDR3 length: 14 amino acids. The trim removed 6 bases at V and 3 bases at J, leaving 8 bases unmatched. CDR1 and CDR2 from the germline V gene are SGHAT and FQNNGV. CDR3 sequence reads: CASSYRGQFYEQYF. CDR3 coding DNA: TGTGCCAGCAGTTACAGGGGCCAATTCTACGAGCAGTACTTC.

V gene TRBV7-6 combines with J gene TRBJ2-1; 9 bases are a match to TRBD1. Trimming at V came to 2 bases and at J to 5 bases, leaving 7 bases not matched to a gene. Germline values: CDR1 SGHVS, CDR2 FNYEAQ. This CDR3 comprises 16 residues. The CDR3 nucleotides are TGTGCCAGCAGCTTAAGGACAGGGGCTGGGGACAATGAGCAGTTCTTC. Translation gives CASSLRTGAGDNEQFF. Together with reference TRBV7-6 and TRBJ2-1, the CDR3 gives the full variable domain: GAGVSQSPRYKVTKRGQDVALRCDPISGHVSLYWYRQALGQGPEFLTYFNYEAQQDKSGLPNDRFSAERPEGSISTLTIQRTEQRDSAMYRCASSLRTGAGDNEQFFGPGTRLTVL.

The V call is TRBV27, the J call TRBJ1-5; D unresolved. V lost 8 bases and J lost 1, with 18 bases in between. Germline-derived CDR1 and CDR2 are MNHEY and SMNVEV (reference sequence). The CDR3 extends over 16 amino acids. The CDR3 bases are TGTGCCAGCGGATACATGACTCCGGGGAGCAATCAGCCCCAGCATTTT. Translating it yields CASGYMTPGSNQPQHF.

In DNA, the CDR3 is TGCAGTGCTAGAGAGGACAGTTTCTACGAGCAGTACTTC. Its translation is CSAREDSFYEQYF. The J gene is TRBJ2-5, the V gene TRBV20-1; TRBD1 is a possible D gene (6 bases). The J call is uncertain, as TRBJ2-7 better fits the DNA end. This CDR3 is built from 13 residues. The germline V gene encodes CDR1 DFQATT and CDR2 SNEGSKA (reference sequence).

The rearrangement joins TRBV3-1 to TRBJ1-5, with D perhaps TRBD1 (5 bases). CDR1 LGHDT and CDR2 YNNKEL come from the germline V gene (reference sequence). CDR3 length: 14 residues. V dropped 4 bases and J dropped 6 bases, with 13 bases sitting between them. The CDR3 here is CASSPGSAGQPQHF. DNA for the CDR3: TGTGCCAGCAGCCCAGGGTCCGCGGGTCAGCCCCAGCATTTT.

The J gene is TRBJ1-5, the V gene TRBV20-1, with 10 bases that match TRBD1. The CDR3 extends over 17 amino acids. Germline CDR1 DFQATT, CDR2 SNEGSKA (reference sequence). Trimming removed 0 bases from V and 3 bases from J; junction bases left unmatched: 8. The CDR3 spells CSAREDRGSQYNQPQHF. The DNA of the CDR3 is TGCAGTGCTAGAGAGGACAGGGGGTCCCAGTACAATCAGCCCCAGCATTTT.

The CDR3 spells CSVVGGLRNEQFF. CDR3 nucleotide sequence: TGCAGCGTTGTTGGAGGTTTAAGGAATGAGCAGTTCTTC. The chain is built from TRBV29-1 and TRBJ2-1, with D possibly matching TRBD2 (5 bases). The CDR3 runs 13 residues. Per the germline V gene, CDR1 is SQVTM and CDR2 is ANQGSEA. V was cut by 4 bases and J by 7 bases, with 14 bases left in between.

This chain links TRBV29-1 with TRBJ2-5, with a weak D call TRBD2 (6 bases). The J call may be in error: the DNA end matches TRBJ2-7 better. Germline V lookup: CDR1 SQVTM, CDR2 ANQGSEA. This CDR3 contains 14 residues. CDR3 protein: CSASWGSRESEQYF. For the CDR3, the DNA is TGCAGCGCCAGTTGGGGCTCGCGGGAAAGCGAGCAGTACTTC.

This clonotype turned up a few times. This CDR3 reads CSARDNEQYF. For the CDR3, the DNA is TGCAGTGCTAGAGATAACGAGCAGTACTTC. V is TRBV20-1 and J is TRBJ2-7; D is uncertain. CDR1 and CDR2 (germline): DFQATT, SNEGSKA (reference sequence). Trimming removed 0 bases from V and 5 bases from J, with 2 bases in between. CDR3 length: 10 residues.

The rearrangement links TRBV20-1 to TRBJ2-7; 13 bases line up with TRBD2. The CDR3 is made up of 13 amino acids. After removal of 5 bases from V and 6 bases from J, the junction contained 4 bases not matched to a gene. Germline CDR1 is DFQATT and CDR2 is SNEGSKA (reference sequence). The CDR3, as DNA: TGCAGTGCTGAACTAGCGGGAGGGAGCGAGCAGTACTTC. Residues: CSAELAGGSEQYF.

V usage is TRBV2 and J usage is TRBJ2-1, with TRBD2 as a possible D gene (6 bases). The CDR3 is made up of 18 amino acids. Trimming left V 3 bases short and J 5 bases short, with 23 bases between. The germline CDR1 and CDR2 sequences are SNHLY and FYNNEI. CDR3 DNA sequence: TGTGCCAGCAGTGAGGGTCTAGCGAGGGAGAAACTCGACAATGAGCAGTTCTTC. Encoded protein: CASSEGLAREKLDNEQFF. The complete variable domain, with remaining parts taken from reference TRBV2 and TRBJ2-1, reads EPEVTQTPSHQVTQMGQEVILRCVPISNHLYFYWYRQILGQKVEFLVSFYNNEISEKSEIFDDQFSVERPDGSNFTLKIRSTKLEDSAMYFCASSEGLAREKLDNEQFFGPGTRLTVL.

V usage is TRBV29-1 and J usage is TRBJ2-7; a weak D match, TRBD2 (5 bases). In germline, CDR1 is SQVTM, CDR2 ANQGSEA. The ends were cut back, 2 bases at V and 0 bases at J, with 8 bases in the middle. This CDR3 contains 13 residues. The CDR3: CSVEWTSSYEQYF. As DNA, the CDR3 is TGCAGCGTTGAATGGACTTCCTCCTACGAGCAGTACTTC.

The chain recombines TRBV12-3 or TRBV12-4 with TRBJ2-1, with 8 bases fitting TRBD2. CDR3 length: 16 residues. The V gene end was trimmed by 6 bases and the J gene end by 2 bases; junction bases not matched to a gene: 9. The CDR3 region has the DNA TGTGCCAGCAGCAGAGCTACTAGCGGACCCTACAATGAGCAGTTCTTC. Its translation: CASSRATSGPYNEQFF.